A selection of T cell receptor beta chains follows, all from one sample in a study of shared clonotypes between healthy human individuals. Clones were read by immunoSEQ multiplex PCR, and TCRdb kept only the in-frame ones, dropping some. The data hold approximately 110,000 clones, with about 70% observed a single time. Sequencing was done on a sample of memory CD8+ T cells sorted from blood. The source of these receptors is a woman aged 25 to 39 in good health. The conserved cysteine and the conserved F or W are not part of the CDR3 here. A D gene is named only where the DNA matches it firmly.

V	J	D	CDR3
TRBV6-4	TRBJ2-3	TRBD2	ASSDASSGPTDTQY
TRBV7-8	TRBJ2-7	-	ASSLGVVYYEQY
TRBV25-1	TRBJ2-7	TRBD1	ASSDRGLFATNYEQY
TRBV6-1	TRBJ2-1	TRBD2	ASSEEAGGYNEQF
TRBV6-6	TRBJ1-5	-	ASSPATSNQPQH
TRBV5-5	TRBJ1-1	-	ASSARWGTEAF
TRBV5-1	TRBJ2-3	-	ASSPPSGTDTQY
TRBV27	TRBJ2-2	TRBD2	ASSSGLAGATGELF
TRBV7-6	TRBJ2-1	-	ASSIYAVGGEQF
TRBV7-9	TRBJ2-7	-	ASSLDPSVDEQY
TRBV4-1	TRBJ2-3	TRBD2	ASSQVTSGILDTQY
TRBV5-5	TRBJ2-1	-	ASSPPRGPSPHEQF
TRBV6-1	TRBJ2-3	TRBD2	ASSDRVWTSGRHTDTQY
TRBV10-2	TRBJ1-5	TRBD1	ASSGDRAPLVYNQPQH
TRBV28	TRBJ2-7	-	ASRNAPTYEQY
TRBV7-8	TRBJ2-7	TRBD1	ASSSSRVGGVYEQY
TRBV5-1	TRBJ2-7	-	ASSDGSSYEQY
TRBV5-6	TRBJ2-3	TRBD2	ASSLELAGTTDTQY
TRBV28	TRBJ2-6	-	ATTGGEAAGANVLT
TRBV19	TRBJ2-7	-	ASSADDGTSYEQY
TRBV5-1	TRBJ2-5	TRBD2	ASRAGTSGSVETQY
TRBV27	TRBJ1-5	-	ASSSLGQRNQPQH
TRBV2	TRBJ2-1	-	ASLIRIEQF
TRBV7-2	TRBJ2-7	TRBD2	ASSLVAGTSGYEQY
TRBV7-9	TRBJ2-7	-	ASSTLLSYEQY
TRBV10-3	TRBJ2-1	TRBD1	AIRDRGLFRQF
TRBV5-5	TRBJ1-5	-	ASSLVQANTGNQPQH